Included here is one TCR beta chain sequence, with context. What it binds is unknown. Any gene name here is a mouse gene name. The read is 1 residue too short to cover the CDR3 end, so that end is filled in from the germline J gene. Repertoires were generated with immunoSEQ multiplex PCR, while TCRdb's copy carries only in-frame clones and drops some. The table includes over 1,500 clones, 40% to 60% detected once. The sample's time point: mouse harvest day 14 after allogeneic transplant. Tail vein injection delivered 10^7 T-cell-depleted bone marrow cells and 10^6 splenic CD5+ T cells. The data originate from a study of tissue T cells after allogeneic stem cell transplantation. General observations from the study: Only a limited share of tissue TCRs appeared in blood or spleen. Limitations included a small, clinically heterogeneous cohort and limited sampling depth.

This CDR3 has 14 amino acids. The ends were cut back, 4 bases at V and 0 bases at J, with 9 bases in the middle. The germline V gene has CDR1 SGHND and CDR2 FRSKSL. The chain links TRBV15 to TRBJ1-1, with TRBD1 as a possible D gene (6 bases). This receptor was identified in a female BALB/c mouse given C57BL/6 T cells with graft-versus-host disease after an allogeneic hematopoietic cell transplant. The sequenced sample consisted of lymph node tissue. The CDR3 sequence is CASSSRGENTEVFF. Partial CDR3 DNA: TGTGCCAGCAGTTCCAGGGGAGAGAACACAGAAGTCTTC.